This entry lists 29 T cell receptor beta chains sequenced from one sample in a study of shared clonotypes between healthy human individuals (dated by TCRdb to 2020 to 2022). The library was generated by the immunoSEQ multiplex PCR assay. TCRdb mirrors the immuneACCESS table, restricted to in-frame sequences. Some clones are absent from its copies; in checked studies, under half trace to an unresolved V gene, and the reason for the others is unknown. For this sample there are roughly 380,000 clones; roughly 96% appear just once. The leading ten clones occupy more than 0.3% of the sample. The sample consisted of memory CD8+ T cells sorted from blood. The cell subset or site label for this specimen denotes: CD45RO+ cells pooled with CCR7-negative TemRA cells. The receptors were sampled from a man younger than 40 in good health.

The chain carries TRBV9 and TRBJ2-5, with D uncertain. This CDR3 spans 14 amino acids. Trimming took 0 bases from V and 5 from J, leaving 11 bases between them. Per germline, CDR1 SGDLS and CDR2 YYNGEE. The chain's CDR3 is CASSVEMASETQYF. DNA of the CDR3: TGTGCCAGCAGCGTAGAAATGGCCTCGGAGACCCAGTACTTC.

The chain couples TRBV19 to TRBJ1-2; 7 nucleotides agree with TRBD1. CDR3 length equals 14 residues. The V gene end was trimmed by 6 bases and the J gene end by 4 bases; junction bases not matched to a gene: 8. Germline CDR1 LNHDA, CDR2 SQIVND (reference sequence). The CDR3 protein is CASSAGRGLYGYTF. The CDR3 coding sequence is TGTGCCAGTAGCGCAGGGAGGGGGCTCTATGGCTACACCTTC.

The chain has TRBV6-5 and TRBJ2-7; D gene ambiguous. The length of the CDR3 is 14 residues. Trimming cost V 2 bases and J 3 bases, with 11 bases left between them. CDR1 MNHEY and CDR2 SVGAGI come from the germline V gene. CDR3 bases: TGTGCCAGCAGTTACAGTCAAAGCCGCTACGAGCAGTACTTC. Encoded protein: CASSYSQSRYEQYF.

Remarks on this clone: The sample carries other DNA sequences with the same CDR3. The chain uses TRBV19 and TRBJ1-3; D gene unclear. V lost 3 bases and J lost 0, with 6 bases in between. The germline V gene encodes CDR1 LNHDA and CDR2 SQIVND (reference sequence). This CDR3 region has 14 residues. This CDR3 reads CASSISSSGNTIYF. The CDR3 DNA sequence: TGTGCCAGTAGTATCTCGAGCTCTGGAAACACCATATATTTT.

This chain uses TRBV29-1 with TRBJ2-7, with D possibly TRBD2 on 6 matching bases. The V and J ends lost 4 bases and 7 bases respectively, with 20 bases between them. Germline V CDR1 and CDR2: SQVTM, ANQGSEA. The CDR3 is 14 amino acids. The CDR3 nucleotides are TGCAGCGTTGTTGGGGACTCGCTTTTAAGAGAGCAGTACTTC. Amino acids: CSVVGDSLLREQYF.

The rearrangement uses TRBV6-5 and TRBJ2-1; D ambiguous. The germline V gene encodes CDR1 MNHEY and CDR2 SVGAGI. The CDR3 length is 13 residues. Deletions cut 8 bases from V and 6 bases from J, with 14 bases between. CDR3 in DNA: TGTGCCAGCTCCAGGCGATTCAGCAATGAGCAGTTCTTC. This codes for CASSRRFSNEQFF.

The chain joins TRBV1 to TRBJ2-3; the table calls TRBD2, which could not be checked here. TRBV1 is flagged as a pseudogene. This CDR3 contains 15 residues. CDR3 in amino acids: CTSSQIAGSTDTQYF. Written as DNA, the CDR3 is TGCACCAGCAGCCAAATCGCGGGGAGCACAGATACGCAGTATTTT.

V usage is TRBV4-1 and J usage is TRBJ2-5; TRBD2 matches 11 bases. The germline gives CDR1 MGHRA, CDR2 YSYEKL. The junction had 6 bases not matched to a gene; V was cut back by 4 bases and J by 5 bases. This CDR3 is built from 15 residues. Here the CDR3 DNA reads TGCGCCAGCAGCCTAGCGGGAGGGCCGGGGGAGACCCAGTACTTC. As protein: CASSLAGGPGETQYF.

This rearrangement joins TRBV5-6 to TRBJ2-1; D is possibly TRBD1 (5 bases). Germline assignment: CDR1 SGHDT and CDR2 YYEEEE. The CDR3 length is 18 residues. V lost 2 bases and J lost 0, with 18 bases in between. CDR3 DNA sequence: TGTGCCAGCAGCTTAGTCGGACATCCATACAGCTCCTACAATGAGCAGTTCTTC. Its protein is CASSLVGHPYSSYNEQFF.

The chain uses TRBV7-6 and TRBJ2-2; D ambiguous. CDR1 and CDR2 (germline): SGHVS, FNYEAQ. Trimming shortened V by 6 bases and J by 2 bases, and 4 bases separated the two germline ends. This CDR3 spans 12 amino acids. CDR3 protein: CASRLNTGELFF. The CDR3 region has the DNA TGTGCCAGCAGACTTAACACCGGGGAGCTGTTTTTT.

The V gene is TRBV7-9, the J gene TRBJ2-2; 7 bases agree with TRBD1. The V segment lost 3 bases and the J segment 6 bases; nucleotides outside the gene matches: 1. CDR1 is SEHNR, CDR2 FQNEAQ, per germline (reference sequence). CDR3 length: 13 amino acids. The CDR3 reads CASSFTGAGELFF. The CDR3, as DNA: TGTGCCAGCAGCTTCACAGGGGCCGGGGAGCTGTTTTTT.

The chain employs TRBV7-2 and TRBJ2-7; D is possibly TRBD2 (5 bases). There are 14 residues in the CDR3. The V gene lost 3 bases and the J gene lost 2 bases, with 11 bases spanning the gap. The germline gives CDR1 SGHTA, CDR2 FQGNSA. The CDR3 region has the DNA TGTGCCAGCAGCTTGAGCAGCGGTGCCTACGAGCAGTACTTC. Its protein product is CASSLSSGAYEQYF. Drawing the rest from reference TRBV7-2 and TRBJ2-7, the complete variable domain is GAGVSQSPSNKVTEKGKDVELRCDPISGHTALYWYRQSLGQGLEFLIYFQGNSAPDKSGLPSDRFSAERTGGSVSTLTIQRTQQEDSAVYLCASSLSSGAYEQYFGPGTRLTVT.

The genes are TRBV5-6 and TRBJ2-3; no clear D. Germline V gives CDR1 SGHDT, CDR2 YYEEEE. Between the trimmed V and J ends, which lost 3 bases and 0 bases, there was a span of 11 bases. This CDR3 has 15 residues. DNA of the CDR3: TGTGCCAGCAGCTCAATGACAATGAGCACAGATACGCAGTATTTT. Translation gives CASSSMTMSTDTQYF.

CDR3 DNA: TGTGCCAGCAGCCGGGGGTTTAATCAGCCCCAGCATTTT. Translating it yields CASSRGFNQPQHF. This rearrangement joins TRBV27 to TRBJ1-5, with D possibly TRBD1 on 5 matching bases. CDR3 length: 13 residues. CDR1 is MNHEY, CDR2 SMNVEV, per germline (reference sequence). V was clipped by 6 bases and J by 4 bases, with 10 bases between them.

V gene TRBV30 combines with J gene TRBJ2-1; D gene ambiguous. The germline gives CDR1 GTSNPN, CDR2 SVGIG (reference sequence). V lost 2 bases and J lost 1, with 9 bases in between. The CDR3 spans 14 residues. In DNA, the CDR3 is TGTGCCTGGAGTAGGGCTTTGTCCTACAATGAGCAGTTCTTC. Residues: CAWSRALSYNEQFF.

To note about this clone: One end of the junction fails to match germline, which may point to a read error. This chain uses TRBV7-7 with TRBJ2-5; D remains ambiguous. Germline V lookup: CDR1 SSHAT, CDR2 FNYEAQ (reference sequence). The CDR3 sequence is 15 residues long. The CDR3 sequence: CASSLEPSQQETQYF. The CDR3 nucleotides read TGTGCTAGCAGCTTAGAACCCAGCCAGCAAGAGACCCAGTACTTC.

The chain employs TRBV19 and TRBJ1-5; no clear D. This CDR3 region has 14 residues. V lost 5 bases, J lost 5 bases, and 13 bases lay in between. Germline CDR1 LNHDA, CDR2 SQIVND (reference sequence). For the CDR3, the DNA is TGTGCCAGTAGTCCCCAGAGGTCCTATCAGCCCCAGCATTTT. Protein sequence: CASSPQRSYQPQHF.

The rearrangement joins TRBV11-2 to TRBJ2-5, with 10 bases aligning to TRBD2. CDR1 is SGHAT, CDR2 FQNNGV, per germline. V lost 11 bases to trimming and J lost 1 base; unmatched junction nucleotides: 4. This CDR3 contains 13 residues. This CDR3 reads CARRTSGQETQYF. The CDR3 DNA follows: TGTGCCCGCCGGACTAGCGGCCAAGAGACCCAGTACTTC.

The rearrangement links TRBV27 to TRBJ2-7; D gene uncertain. Trimming took off 3 bases at V and 2 bases at J, with 11 bases between the two ends. This CDR3 spans 14 amino acids. Germline loops: CDR1 MNHEY, CDR2 SMNVEV (reference sequence). The CDR3 is CASSFGPIPYEQYF. CDR3 bases: TGTGCCAGCAGTTTCGGACCGATTCCCTACGAGCAGTACTTC.

The rearrangement joins TRBV5-4 to TRBJ2-2, with 7 bases identical to TRBD2. Per the germline V gene, CDR1 is SGHNT and CDR2 is YYREEE (reference sequence). The J segment lost 1 base and the V segment lost 4 bases, leaving 4 bases of the junction unmatched. This CDR3 has 15 residues. The DNA of the CDR3 is TGTGCCAGCAGCCTTACTAGCGTGAACACCGGGGAGCTGTTTTTT. It yields the protein CASSLTSVNTGELFF. The full variable domain, its missing parts supplied by reference TRBV5-4 and TRBJ2-2, is ETGVTQSPTHLIKTRGQQVTLRCSSQSGHNTVSWYQQALGQGPQFIFQYYREEENGRGNFPPRFSGLQFPNYSSELNVNALELDDSALYLCASSLTSVNTGELFFGEGSRLTVL.

This chain joins TRBV2 and TRBJ2-1; TRBD1 agrees at 7 bases. CDR1 is SNHLY and CDR2 is FYNNEI in the germline V gene. This CDR3 is built from 11 residues. J was trimmed by 8 bases and V by 11 bases; bases with no gene match: 6. The CDR3 here is CAGTGEYEQFF. The CDR3 DNA reads as TGTGCCGGAACAGGGGAATATGAGCAGTTCTTC.

The chain couples TRBV19 to TRBJ2-3, with 8 bases fitting TRBD2. The CDR3 spans 16 residues. Germline V gene lookup returns CDR1 LNHDA and CDR2 SQIVND (reference sequence). The V gene end was trimmed by 6 bases and the J gene end by 3 bases; junction bases not matched to a gene: 11. The CDR3 coding sequence is TGTGCCAGTAGCGCCACGTTAGCGGGACCTACAGATACGCAGTATTTT. The encoded protein is CASSATLAGPTDTQYF.

The rearrangement uses TRBV5-4 and TRBJ2-3, with D perhaps TRBD2 (6 bases). Germline V gene data show CDR1 as SGHNT and CDR2 as YYREEE (reference sequence). The length of the CDR3 is 15 residues. V was trimmed by 2 bases and J by 2 bases, leaving 12 bases between them. In DNA form, the CDR3 reads TGTGCCAGCAGCTTCCTTAGCGGCTACACAGATACGCAGTATTTT. Translated: CASSFLSGYTDTQYF.

The DNA of the CDR3 is TGCGCCAGCAGCTTGGTGCGGACAGGGAGTAGGTCTGGAAACACCATATATTTT. Translation: CASSLVRTGSRSGNTIYF. The chain carries TRBV5-1 and TRBJ1-3; 8 nucleotides line up with TRBD1. The CDR3 runs 18 residues. Germline-derived CDR1 and CDR2 are SGHRS and YFSETQ. J lost 1 base, V lost 0 bases, and 9 bases had no gene match.

The chain recombines TRBV28 with TRBJ2-1; 8 bases fit TRBD1. V lost 2 bases and J lost 13; bases outside the gene matches: 7. CDR3 length: 13 residues. CDR1 MDHEN and CDR2 SYDVKM come from the germline V gene. The CDR3 here is CASSLGRTGSQFF. For the CDR3, the DNA is TGTGCCAGCAGTTTAGGGAGGACAGGGTCCCAGTTCTTC.

V gene TRBV29-1 combines with J gene TRBJ2-7; no definite D call. Germline V lookup: CDR1 SQVTM, CDR2 ANQGSEA. The CDR3 consists of 14 residues. The germline V and J ends were trimmed by 0 bases and 2 bases, with 11 bases remaining between them. The CDR3 coding sequence is TGCAGCGTTGAAGATCGTCAGCCTCCCTACGAGCAGTACTTC. Protein: CSVEDRQPPYEQYF.

The chain carries TRBV6-6 and TRBJ2-5; 9 positions agree with TRBD2. The CDR3 totals 16 residues. Germline CDR1 and CDR2: MNHNY and SVGAGI (reference sequence). J was trimmed by 5 bases and V by 4 bases; bases with no gene match: 11. DNA of the CDR3: TGTGCCAGCAGTTTCCCTGGGGTAGCGGGAGTGGAGACCCAGTACTTC. Translating gives CASSFPGVAGVETQYF.

The chain has TRBV7-2 and TRBJ1-3, with a weak D call TRBD1 (6 bases). The CDR3 covers 12 residues. Germline V CDR1 and CDR2: SGHTA, FQGNSA. V lost 4 bases, J lost 7 bases, and 8 bases lay in between. The CDR3 DNA is TGTGCCAGCAGCTCACAGGGTAACACCATATATTTT. Encoded protein: CASSSQGNTIYF.

V and J are TRBV7-2 and TRBJ1-5, with D uncertain. Germline V lookup: CDR1 SGHTA, CDR2 FQGNSA. This CDR3 has 15 amino acids. Trimming cost V 1 base and J 2 bases, with 9 bases left between them. In nucleotides, the CDR3 is TGTGCCAGCAGCTTAGTACCGAGTGGCAATCAGCCCCAGCATTTT. It codes for CASSLVPSGNQPQHF.